This T cell receptor (beta chain) was sequenced during a study of blood T cells in healthy people across ages. The study, taken as a whole, reports: Fewer expanded clones and more diversity marked long-lived versus aged donors. Strong correlation was found linking TCR beta diversity to naive T cell percentage. Older individuals had lower TCR beta diversity per million T cells (the decline was roughly linear).

This clonotype was seen a few times. Its specificity is unknown. The CDR3 has 20 residues. With 3 bases clipped from V and 0 bases from J, the junction kept 13 bases outside the gene matches. Germline-derived CDR1 and CDR2 are MGHRA and YSYEKL. Primed by a sample-barcoded 5' primer and a J-beta primer mix, a second PCR proceeded for 7 to 11 cycles. TCRdb reprocessed the 5' RACE reads with MiXCR, giving one entry per CDR3 protein. Of hundreds of thousands of distinct CDR3 sequences in the sample, over 20% were seen once. The sequenced sample consisted of blood. The sequence was obtained from a man aged 65-85 years in good health. V usage is TRBV4-1 and J usage is TRBJ1-6; 8 nucleotides align to TRBD1. CDR3 sequence reads: CASSQKTGGQGSSYNSPLHF. The CDR3 DNA reads as TGCGCCAGCAGCCAGAAAACAGGGGGGCAAGGGAGCTCCTATAATTCACCCCTCCACTTT.